This entry features one T cell receptor (beta chain) sequence. The repertoire was sequenced with immunoSEQ multiplex PCR; TCRdb's copy has only in-frame clones and lacks some. The profile shows approximately 60,000 clones, roughly 83% of them singletons. This sample was included in a study of blood T cell repertoires in COVID-19. Study-wide background: Sites in the United States, Italy and Spain provided acute and convalescent COVID-19 samples. The cDNA or gDNA used as material had been derived from T cells, B-cell-depleted T cells, or PBMCs.

Germline CDR1 and CDR2: MNHEY and SVGAGI. This CDR3 has 16 residues. The trim removed 0 bases at V and 0 bases at J, leaving 2 bases unmatched. This rearrangement joins TRBV6-5 to TRBJ2-1; 7 bases match TRBD1. Sequenced sample: peripheral blood. This TCR derives from an older man with active COVID-19. CDR3 loop: CASSYSQGNSYNEQFF. CDR3 DNA: TGTGCCAGCAGTTACTCACAGGGGAACTCCTACAATGAGCAGTTCTTC.